One sample yielded the 30 T cell receptor beta chains listed below, sequenced in a study of CD8 T cells in ankylosing spondylitis. One entry per CDR3 protein, called by TCRdb with MiXCR from the 5' RACE reads. The sample carries about 160,000 distinct CDR3 sequences, roughly 18% recorded once. Source material: blood, either unsorted or a sorted T cell fraction (not recorded which). These receptors originate from a male donor with ankylosing spondylitis or in good health (not recorded which).

As for this clonotype: Given a much more abundant clone one base away, this may be a read error. This rearrangement joins TRBV28 to TRBJ1-5; 8 bases line up with TRBD1. Germline loops: CDR1 MDHEN, CDR2 SYDVKM. The CDR3 is 16 residues long. The chain's CDR3 is CTSYPPQTGANQPQHF. CDR3 nucleotides: TGTACCAGTTATCCGCCCCAGACAGGGGCCAATCAGCCCCAGCATTTT.

This clonotype was counted only a few times. CDR3 in amino acids: CSARDRDRGLRYEQYF. The CDR3 region has the DNA TGCAGTGCTAGAGATCGGGACCGGGGGCTTCGCTACGAGCAGTACTTC. This rearrangement joins TRBV20-1 to TRBJ2-7; D is possibly TRBD1 or TRBD2 (6 bases each). V dropped 0 bases and J dropped 3 bases, with 18 bases sitting between them. Germline V gene lookup returns CDR1 DFQATT and CDR2 SNEGSKA (reference sequence). This CDR3 comprises 16 residues.

This clonotype was observed many times. The chain carries TRBV6-1 and TRBJ1-1; no clear D gene. The CDR3 consists of 12 residues. The V end lost 10 bases, the J end lost 7 bases, and 16 bases lay between the germline ends. From germline, CDR1 is MNHNS and CDR2 SASEGT. As DNA, the CDR3 is TGTGCCACCCGATCCCTCAGGATTGAAGCTTTCTTT. Protein sequence: CATRSLRIEAFF.

Details on this clonotype: Germline and junction disagree at one end, which may indicate a read error. The V gene is TRBV11-2, the J gene TRBJ2-1; 10 bases are a match to TRBD1. This CDR3 spans 15 amino acids. CDR1 SGHAT and CDR2 FQNNGV come from the germline V gene. The CDR3 DNA sequence: TGTGCCAGCAGCTACCGGGGACAGGGGAGCAATGCGCAGTTCTTC. Translated: CASSYRGQGSNAQFF.

The table lists this clonotype with a few counts. The V and J genes are TRBV6-6 and TRBJ2-5; perhaps TRBD2 as D (6 bases). Germline V CDR1 and CDR2: MNHNY, SVGAGI (reference sequence). The CDR3 is made up of 14 amino acids. Trimming stripped 7 bases from V and 1 base from J, with 13 bases between. The CDR3 loop is CASTYFGGQETQYF. CDR3 sequence (DNA): TGTGCCAGCACCTACTTCGGGGGCCAAGAGACCCAGTACTTC.

This chain joins TRBV28 and TRBJ1-1; no definite D call. Germline lookup yields CDR1 MDHEN and CDR2 SYDVKM. The CDR3 spans 12 residues. Between the trimmed V and J ends, which lost 7 bases and 5 bases, there was a span of 11 bases. The CDR3 nucleotides are TGTGCCAGCACGACCCCAGGTACTGAAGCTTTCTTT. Residues: CASTTPGTEAFF.

This chain links TRBV19 with TRBJ2-1, with a tentative D call TRBD2 (6 bases). The CDR3 totals 16 residues. Trimming pared 9 bases from V and 2 bases from J, leaving 20 bases between. Germline CDR1 reads LNHDA; CDR2 reads SQIVND (reference sequence). DNA for the CDR3: TGTGCCAGCACCCCCCACGGGAGTAATGCCTACAATGAGCAGTTCTTC. Its translation is CASTPHGSNAYNEQFF.

This clonotype was seen repeatedly, ten times or more. The chain carries TRBV5-1 and TRBJ2-7, with 8 bases that match TRBD1. Germline-derived CDR1 and CDR2 are SGHRS and YFSETQ. Trimming took 3 bases from V and 2 from J; bases not matched to a gene: 7. CDR3 size: 15 residues. CDR3 in DNA: TGCGCCAGCAGCTCTGACAGGGGACCAGCCTACGAGCAGTACTTC. Protein sequence: CASSSDRGPAYEQYF.

The chain joins TRBV19 to TRBJ2-3; 7 bases agree with TRBD2. There are 16 residues in the CDR3. Germline values: CDR1 LNHDA, CDR2 SQIVND (reference sequence). V gave up 0 bases and J gave up 2 bases; unmatched junction bases: 5. This CDR3 reads CASSIEAGDITDTQYF. For the CDR3, the DNA is TGTGCCAGTAGTATAGAGGCGGGAGACATCACAGATACGCAGTATTTT. Using reference TRBV19 and TRBJ2-3 for the parts outside the CDR3, the full variable domain is DGGITQSPKYLFRKEGQNVTLSCEQNLNHDAMYWYRQDPGQGLRLIYYSQIVNDFQKGDIAEGYSVSREKKESFPLTVTSAQKNPTAFYLCASSIEAGDITDTQYFGPGTRLTVL.

This clonotype was counted at least ten times. The chain uses TRBV29-1 and TRBJ1-2; D uncertain. Germline V gene lookup returns CDR1 SQVTM and CDR2 ANQGSEA. The V and J ends lost 4 bases and 5 bases respectively, with 11 bases between them. The length of the CDR3 is 12 residues. DNA of the CDR3: TGCAGCGTTGTAAAGGGAGAATATGGCTACACCTTC. This gives the protein CSVVKGEYGYTF.

This clonotype was counted only a few times. The genes are TRBV7-2 and TRBJ1-5; a weak D match, TRBD1 (5 bases). This CDR3 contains 16 residues. Germline CDR1 is SGHTA and CDR2 is FQGNSA. Trimming took 1 base from V and 0 from J, leaving 10 bases between them. The CDR3 nucleotides are TGTGCCAGCAGCTTAGGCGGGGGTTATAGCAATCAGCCCCAGCATTTT. Encoded protein: CASSLGGGYSNQPQHF. Combining the CDR3 with reference TRBV7-2 and TRBJ1-5 gives the whole variable domain GAGVSQSPSNKVTEKGKDVELRCDPISGHTALYWYRQSLGQGLEFLIYFQGNSAPDKSGLPSDRFSAERTGGSVSTLTIQRTQQEDSAVYLCASSLGGGYSNQPQHFGDGTRLSIL.

The V and J genes are TRBV29-1 and TRBJ2-7; D could derive from TRBD1 or TRBD2 (5 bases each). In germline, CDR1 is SQVTM, CDR2 ANQGSEA. Trimming pared 5 bases from V and 0 bases from J, leaving 14 bases between. The CDR3 runs 14 residues. CDR3 nucleotide sequence: TGCAGCGTTCTCCGGGACGGCAGCTCCTACGAGCAGTACTTC. Protein: CSVLRDGSSYEQYF.

A few counts support this clonotype. The chain carries TRBV6-2 or TRBV6-3 and TRBJ2-7, with 7 bases aligning to TRBD1. V trimming: 6 bases; J trimming: 3 bases; junction bases outside the gene matches: 11. The CDR3 is 15 residues long. Germline CDR1 reads MNHEY; CDR2 reads SVGEGT. CDR3 in amino acids: CASRRDSSFNYEQYF. The DNA of the CDR3 is TGTGCCAGCAGAAGGGACAGCTCATTCAACTACGAGCAGTACTTC.

This clonotype was observed at least ten times. The chain employs TRBV5-1 and TRBJ2-2; the D call may be TRBD1 or TRBD2 (6 bases each). V lost 6 bases and J 1 base, leaving 13 bases between the germline ends. The CDR3 length is 15 residues. Germline V lookup: CDR1 SGHRS, CDR2 YFSETQ. For the CDR3, the DNA is TGCGCCAGCACCGAAGGGGGACTGAACACCGGGGAGCTGTTTTTT. Amino acids: CASTEGGLNTGELFF.

This clonotype was seen at least ten times. The gene calls are TRBV5-1 and TRBJ2-1; tentatively, D is TRBD2 (5 bases). Germline lookup yields CDR1 SGHRS and CDR2 YFSETQ. The CDR3 has 15 residues. Trimming removed 0 bases from V and 1 base from J, with 8 bases in between. CDR3: CASSLDPGSYNEQFF. CDR3 coding DNA: TGCGCCAGCAGCTTGGATCCGGGATCCTACAATGAGCAGTTCTTC.

This clonotype has ten or more counts. The chain uses TRBV28 and TRBJ2-5; the D is unclear. This CDR3 contains 11 residues. The ends were cut back, 6 bases at V and 0 bases at J, with 2 bases in the middle. Germline V gene lookup returns CDR1 MDHEN and CDR2 SYDVKM. The CDR3 DNA is TGTGCCAGCAGGTACCAAGAGACCCAGTACTTC. Its protein product is CASRYQETQYF.

This clonotype was observed once. Sequence at one end of the junction differs from germline and may be a read error. This rearrangement joins TRBV5-4 to TRBJ1-1; 7 bases match TRBD1. Germline assignment: CDR1 SGHNT and CDR2 YYREEE (reference sequence). This CDR3 has 13 amino acids. The CDR3 reads CASTGAMNAEAFF. The CDR3 nucleotides are TGTGCCAGTACAGGGGCAATGAACGCTGAAGCTTTCTTT.

This clonotype was found a few times. This chain connects TRBV28 to TRBJ1-2; D gene ambiguous. V was shortened by 5 bases and J by 2 bases, with 18 bases between the two germline ends. Germline-derived CDR1 and CDR2 are MDHEN and SYDVKM. The CDR3 length is 16 residues. CDR3 sequence reads: CASSAPRVSGNYGYTF. CDR3 DNA: TGTGCCAGCAGTGCACCTCGGGTCTCGGGAAACTATGGCTACACCTTC.

The chain recombines TRBV19 with TRBJ2-7; 7 bases match TRBD1. This CDR3 has 14 amino acids. The ends lost 3 bases at V and 1 base at J; junction bases unmatched: 3. The germline V gene has CDR1 LNHDA and CDR2 SQIVND (reference sequence). CDR3 protein: CASSMGQRSYEQYF. As DNA, the CDR3 is TGTGCCAGTAGTATGGGACAGAGATCCTACGAGCAGTACTTC.

This clonotype was detected many times. The V and J genes are TRBV4-1 and TRBJ2-3; 8 nucleotides agree with TRBD2. This CDR3 has 14 amino acids. Germline V lookup: CDR1 MGHRA, CDR2 YSYEKL. V lost 3 bases to trimming and J lost 5 bases; unmatched junction nucleotides: 4. CDR3 DNA: TGCGCCAGCAGCCAGGACGGGAGGGAAGATACGCAGTATTTT. Translating it yields CASSQDGREDTQYF.

This clonotype was seen more than once but under ten times. This chain connects TRBV24-1 to TRBJ1-5; D is unclear. V lost 4 bases, J lost 8 bases, and 8 bases lay in between. The CDR3 covers 12 residues. Germline CDR1 KGHDR, CDR2 SFDVKD. The DNA for the CDR3 is TGTGCCACCAGTGACTCGAGGGAGCCCCAGCATTTT. It yields the protein CATSDSREPQHF.

This sequence joins TRBV4-2 and TRBJ2-4, with D possibly TRBD2 on 5 matching bases. Looked up from germline, CDR1 is LGHNA and CDR2 is YNFKEQ. This CDR3 spans 14 amino acids. Between the trimmed V and J ends, which lost 4 bases and 8 bases, there was a span of 15 bases. This chain's CDR3 is CASSPALGSDIQYF. CDR3 coding DNA: TGTGCCAGCAGCCCCGCACTGGGGAGTGACATTCAGTACTTC.

The V gene is TRBV20-1, the J gene TRBJ2-2; TRBD2 agrees at 10 bases. Germline lookup yields CDR1 DFQATT and CDR2 SNEGSKA (reference sequence). J was trimmed by 5 bases and V by 1 base; bases with no gene match: 13. The CDR3 loop spans 18 amino acids. Here the CDR3 DNA reads TGCAGTGCTAGAGCTCCTAGCGGGAGTTCCCTAGGGACCGGGGAGCTGTTTTTT. Its protein product is CSARAPSGSSLGTGELFF.

About this clonotype itself: A much bigger clone sits one base away, suggesting this may be a read error. This chain joins TRBV28 and TRBJ1-1, with D possibly TRBD1 on 5 matching bases. This CDR3 has 13 amino acids. Looked up from germline, CDR1 is MDHEN and CDR2 is SYDVKM. The CDR3 region has the DNA TGTACCAGCAGTCCAGGGTTCGGTTGGTCGGCTTTCTTT. Its translation is CTSSPGFGWSAFF.

This clonotype was detected a few times. V gene TRBV5-1 combines with J gene TRBJ2-3; D not certain. The germline V and J ends were trimmed by 3 bases and 5 bases, with 13 bases remaining between them. Germline CDR1 and CDR2: SGHRS and YFSETQ. The CDR3 has 14 residues. CDR3 nucleotide sequence: TGCGCCAGCAGCTCGGCGGCTCTTCTAGATACGCAGTATTTT. Translation gives CASSSAALLDTQYF.

This clonotype was recorded many times. The chain recombines TRBV5-1 with TRBJ2-5, with D tentatively TRBD1 or TRBD2 (5 bases each). The CDR3 spans 13 residues. CDR1 and CDR2 (germline): SGHRS, YFSETQ. V lost 3 bases to trimming and J lost 1 base, with 7 bases between them. The CDR3 spells CASSSGTQETQYF. DNA for the CDR3: TGCGCCAGCAGCTCCGGGACCCAAGAGACCCAGTACTTC.

This rearrangement joins TRBV7-2 to TRBJ2-5, with D unclear. Trimming removed 3 bases from V and 5 bases from J, with 10 bases in between. Per the germline V gene, CDR1 is SGHTA and CDR2 is FQGNSA. The CDR3 has 13 amino acids. The CDR3 DNA is TGTGCCAGCAGCTTTCGACCGGTTGAGACCCAGTACTTC. This sequence encodes CASSFRPVETQYF. The variable domain in full, with the rest retrieved from reference TRBV7-2 and TRBJ2-5, is GAGVSQSPSNKVTEKGKDVELRCDPISGHTALYWYRQSLGQGLEFLIYFQGNSAPDKSGLPSDRFSAERTGGSVSTLTIQRTQQEDSAVYLCASSFRPVETQYFGPGTRLLVL.

The gene calls are TRBV10-3 and TRBJ2-3; the D is unclear. CDR3 length equals 14 residues. V shed 3 bases and J shed 0 bases, with 7 bases lying between them. Germline V gene sequence: CDR1 ENHRY, CDR2 SYGVKD. CDR3 bases: TGTGCCATCAGTGAAGGGCGGAGCACAGATACGCAGTATTTT. Its translation: CAISEGRSTDTQYF.

The sample holds many counts of this clonotype. The rearrangement joins TRBV20-1 to TRBJ1-5, with 11 bases aligning to TRBD1. From germline, CDR1 is DFQATT and CDR2 SNEGSKA (reference sequence). Germline trimming cut 4 bases from V and 0 bases from J; bases unmatched to any gene: 8. The CDR3 covers 17 residues. Here the CDR3 reads CSATPGTGGNSNQPQHF. CDR3 DNA: TGCAGTGCTACCCCCGGGACAGGGGGGAATAGCAATCAGCCCCAGCATTTT.

The chain couples TRBV28 to TRBJ1-1; a possible D gene is TRBD1 (6 bases). CDR3 length: 13 residues. Germline assignment: CDR1 MDHEN and CDR2 SYDVKM. Trimming shortened V by 8 bases and J by 4 bases, and 14 bases separated the two germline ends. CDR3 DNA sequence: TGTGCCAGCGTAATCCGGGACACCACTGAAGCTTTCTTT. This gives the protein CASVIRDTTEAFF.